The text below deals with one T cell receptor (beta chain). Its antigen is unknown. No qualities accompany the bases; no much larger clone lies one base away. This entry comes from a study of blood T cell repertoires in COVID-19 (dated by TCRdb to about 2020). Broadly, across the study: Collaborator samples came from the United States, Italy and Spain and covered acute and convalescent phases of COVID-19. The dataset comprised deeply sampled blood TCRbeta repertoires from subjects exposed to, actively infected with, or recovered from COVID-19. The prospective study material was composed of cDNA or gDNA derived from T cells, B-cell-depleted T cells, or PBMCs. Nearly every sample came with metadata listing a de-identified subject ID, COVID-19 status, age in years and sex. The repertoires were made available in a free public database intended to serve as a resource for research on the immune response to SARS-CoV-2. Samples were obtained from the ongoing ImmuneRACE study (first 160 participants) and from over 1,000 subjects provided by 6 global collaborators. HLA class I and class II types, where available, came from metadata supplied by the sample provider rather than from assay-based typing. The investigation overall reported the following: Clinical and demographic metadata were provided uncurated, with the amount varying by source and participant.

TCRbeta CDR3 regions were amplified from genomic DNA using the immunoSEQ Assay, a bias-controlled multiplex PCR. Turning to the authors' computational methods: Nucleated cell counts per sample were estimated from amplification of reference gene primers within the assay. To quantify the absolute abundance of each unique TCRbeta CDR3 rearrangement, sequence reads were collapsed and filtered. For each sample, productive Simpson clonality was calculated as the square root of Simpson's diversity index over productive rearrangements. As stored in TCRdb, this immuneACCESS dataset retains in-frame rearrangements with V and J assigned. A fraction of the clones does not appear; measured against another copy, unresolved V genes explain less than half of the discrepancy, and the remainder lacks a known reason. That table furnishes V, J and clone size, whereas the DNA furnished D and trimming. Here the sample has a few hundred thousand clones; around nine tenths occur a single time. The ten most abundant clones make up less than 1% of the sample.

Another Seattle source contributed samples from volunteer blood donors who had recovered from COVID-19. The collaborating institutions used their own protocols to collect whole blood in K2EDTA tubes. For TCRbeta analysis, collaborators shipped samples in one of three forms: frozen whole blood, isolated PBMCs, or DNA extracted from either of those sample types. V lost 6 bases and J lost 8 bases, and the count of bases not matched to a germline gene is 10. CDR1 SQVTM and CDR2 ANQGSEA were looked up in the germline V gene. The CDR3 starts with the cysteine, ends with the phenylalanine, and has 13 residues. Only CDR3 DNA is held: 39 bases, read in frame from base 1.

The chain uses TRBV29-1 and TRBJ1-3, with TRBD1 identical over 7 junction bases. This receptor was taken from a woman aged 40 to 50 who had recovered from COVID-19. Sequencing input: peripheral blood. The sequence in DNA is TGCAGCGTCTTCACAGGGGTGGGGGACACCATATATTTT. Translation gives CSVFTGVGDTIYF.